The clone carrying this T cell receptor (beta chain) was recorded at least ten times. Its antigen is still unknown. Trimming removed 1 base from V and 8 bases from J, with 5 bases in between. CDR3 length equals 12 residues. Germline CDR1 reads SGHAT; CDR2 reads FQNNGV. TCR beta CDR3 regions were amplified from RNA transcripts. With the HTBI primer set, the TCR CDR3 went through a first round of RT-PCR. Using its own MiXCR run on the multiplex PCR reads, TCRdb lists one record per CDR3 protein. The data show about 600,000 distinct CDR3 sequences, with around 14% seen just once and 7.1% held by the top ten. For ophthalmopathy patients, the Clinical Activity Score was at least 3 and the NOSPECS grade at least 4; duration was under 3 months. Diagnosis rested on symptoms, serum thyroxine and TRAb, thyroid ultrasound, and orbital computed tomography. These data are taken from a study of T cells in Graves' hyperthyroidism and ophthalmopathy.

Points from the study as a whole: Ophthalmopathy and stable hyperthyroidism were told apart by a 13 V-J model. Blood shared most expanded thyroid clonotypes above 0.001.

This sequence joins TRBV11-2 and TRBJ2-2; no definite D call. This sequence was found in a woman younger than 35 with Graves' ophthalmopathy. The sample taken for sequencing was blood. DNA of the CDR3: TGTGCCAGCAGCTTAGTACCGGGGGAGCTGTTTTTT. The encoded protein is CASSLVPGELFF.